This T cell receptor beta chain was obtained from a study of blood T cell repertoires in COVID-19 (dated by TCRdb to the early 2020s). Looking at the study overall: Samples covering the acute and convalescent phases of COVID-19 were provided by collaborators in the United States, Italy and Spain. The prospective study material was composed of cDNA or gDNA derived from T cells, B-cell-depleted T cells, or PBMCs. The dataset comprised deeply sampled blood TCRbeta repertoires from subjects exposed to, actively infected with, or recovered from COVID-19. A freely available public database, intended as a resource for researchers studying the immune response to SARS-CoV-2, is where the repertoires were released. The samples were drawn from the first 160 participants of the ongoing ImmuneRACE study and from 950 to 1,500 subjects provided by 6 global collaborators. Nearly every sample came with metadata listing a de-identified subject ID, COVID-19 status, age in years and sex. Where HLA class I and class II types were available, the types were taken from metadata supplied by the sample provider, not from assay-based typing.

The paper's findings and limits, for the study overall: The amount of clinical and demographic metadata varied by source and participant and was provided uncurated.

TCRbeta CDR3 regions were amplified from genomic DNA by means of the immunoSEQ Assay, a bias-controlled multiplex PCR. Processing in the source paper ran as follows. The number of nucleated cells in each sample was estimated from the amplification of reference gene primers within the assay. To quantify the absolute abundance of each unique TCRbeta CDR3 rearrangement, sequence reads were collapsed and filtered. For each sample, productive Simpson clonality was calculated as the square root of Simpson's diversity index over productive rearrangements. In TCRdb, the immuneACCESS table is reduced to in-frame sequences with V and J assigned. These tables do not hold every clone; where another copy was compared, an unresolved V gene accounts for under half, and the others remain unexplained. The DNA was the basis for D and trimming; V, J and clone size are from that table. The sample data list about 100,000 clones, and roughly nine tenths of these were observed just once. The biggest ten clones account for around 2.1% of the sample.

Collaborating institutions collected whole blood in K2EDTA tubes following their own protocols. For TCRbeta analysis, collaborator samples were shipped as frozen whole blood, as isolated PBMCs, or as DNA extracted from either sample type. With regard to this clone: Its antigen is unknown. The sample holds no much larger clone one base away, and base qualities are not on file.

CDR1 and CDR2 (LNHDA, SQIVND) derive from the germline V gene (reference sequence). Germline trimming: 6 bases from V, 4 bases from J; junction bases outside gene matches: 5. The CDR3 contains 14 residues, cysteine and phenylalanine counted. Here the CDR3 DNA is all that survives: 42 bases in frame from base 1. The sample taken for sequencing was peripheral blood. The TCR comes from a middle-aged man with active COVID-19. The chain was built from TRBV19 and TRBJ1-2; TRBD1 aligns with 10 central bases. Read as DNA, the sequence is TGTGCCAGTAGAAAGGGACAGGGGAGCTATGGCTACACCTTC. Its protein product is CASRKGQGSYGYTF. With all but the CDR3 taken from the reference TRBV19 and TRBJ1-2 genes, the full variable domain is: DGGITQSPKYLFRKEGQNVTLSCEQNLNHDAMYWYRQDPGQGLRLIYYSQIVNDFQKGDIAEGYSVSREKKESFPLTVTSAQKNPTAFYLCASRKGQGSYGYTFGSGTRLTVV.